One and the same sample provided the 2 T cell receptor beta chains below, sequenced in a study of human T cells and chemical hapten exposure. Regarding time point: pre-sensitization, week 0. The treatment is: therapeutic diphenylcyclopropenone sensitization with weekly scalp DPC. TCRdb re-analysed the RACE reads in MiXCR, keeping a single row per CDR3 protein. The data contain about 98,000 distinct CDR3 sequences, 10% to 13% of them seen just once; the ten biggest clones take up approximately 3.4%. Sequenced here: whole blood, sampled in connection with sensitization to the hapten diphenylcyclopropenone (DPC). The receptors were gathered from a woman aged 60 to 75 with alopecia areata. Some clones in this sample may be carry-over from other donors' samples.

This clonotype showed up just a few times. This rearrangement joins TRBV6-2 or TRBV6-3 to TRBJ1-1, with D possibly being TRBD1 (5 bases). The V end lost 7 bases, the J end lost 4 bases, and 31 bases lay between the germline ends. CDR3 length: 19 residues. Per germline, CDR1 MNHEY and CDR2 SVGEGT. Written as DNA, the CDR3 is TGTGCCAGCATTAAGGTTGAAACCAGGGTTGGGAGTTCGGGCACTGAAGCTTTCTTT. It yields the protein CASIKVETRVGSSGTEAFF.

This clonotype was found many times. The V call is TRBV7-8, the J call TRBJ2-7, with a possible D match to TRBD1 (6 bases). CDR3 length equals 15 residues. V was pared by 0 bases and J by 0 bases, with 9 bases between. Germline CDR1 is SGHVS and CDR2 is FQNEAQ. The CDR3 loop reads CASSLAGQISYEQYF. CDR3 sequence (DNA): TGTGCCAGCAGCTTAGCAGGACAGATCTCCTACGAGCAGTACTTC.